This T cell receptor (beta chain) is drawn from a study of CD8 T cells in ankylosing spondylitis. The study's findings and limits: A CD8+ phenotype characterized the disease-linked clones, which were relatively rare in peripheral blood. Clones tied to disease were said to be significantly enriched in matched ankylosing spondylitis synovial fluid.

Using quantitative 5'-RACE with molecular barcodes, the authors made TCR beta libraries. TCRdb re-analysed the 5' RACE reads in MiXCR, keeping a single row per CDR3 protein. This table has 50,000 to 60,000 distinct CDR3 sequences, roughly 7.4% appearing once. This CDR3 spans 12 amino acids. Germline lookup yields CDR1 SNHLY and CDR2 FYNNEI. Trimming removed 7 bases from V and 6 bases from J, with 12 bases in between. This clonotype was detected many times. Its specificity is unknown. The sample consisted of blood, either unsorted or a sorted T cell fraction (not recorded which). The V call is TRBV2, the J call TRBJ1-2; D unclear. The sequence was obtained from a female donor with ankylosing spondylitis or in good health (not recorded which). CDR3 in amino acids: CASTETVHGYTF. The CDR3 DNA reads as TGTGCCAGCACCGAAACGGTACATGGCTACACCTTC.